Shown below are 9 T cell receptor beta chains from a single sample sequenced in a study of prognosis after radiotherapy for stage I lung cancer (dated by TCRdb to 2020 to 2023). The listed sequencing device is Illumina HiSeq 3000. Two rounds of multiplex PCR were used to amplify the TCR beta CDR3 region from genomic DNA. In the first PCR round, primers specific to each TRBV and TRBJ gene were used, and the primer sequences were filed in Chinese patent CN105087789A. TCRdb reprocessed the public reads (quality trimming at Q25 with fastp, clone calling with MiXCR) and kept in-frame beta chains. Rows with a matching CDR3 protein are joined into one entry that keeps the most common DNA and genes. The sample table holds roughly 13,000 distinct CDR3 sequences, of which around half were seen once. Over 35% of the sample is taken by the ten largest. Sequences were derived from PBMCs, sampled before or after stereotactic body radiation therapy (not recorded which). The receptor source for this set is a donor aged 50 or older with non-small cell lung cancer.

This clonotype was counted once. This sequence is one base from a far larger clone and is likely a read error. The chain is built from TRBV6-4 and TRBJ2-3; D is uncertain. This CDR3 comprises 16 residues. Germline V gives CDR1 MRHNA, CDR2 SNTAGT. The V and J ends lost 3 bases and 4 bases respectively, with 17 bases between them. CDR3 in amino acids: CASSEVVVSWADTQYF. CDR3 DNA: TGTGCCAGCAGTGAAGTTGTCGTGTCATGGGCAGATACGCAGTATTTT.

This chain uses TRBV6-5 with TRBJ2-2; D gene uncertain. V lost 2 bases and J lost 8, with 6 bases in between. The germline V gene encodes CDR1 MNHEY and CDR2 SVGAGI. This CDR3 has 12 amino acids. The CDR3 nucleotides read TGTGCCAGCAGTTACCTCTTGGGGGAGCTGTTTTTT. This sequence encodes CASSYLLGELFF.

The rearrangement uses TRBV5-1 and TRBJ2-1, with TRBD2 matching 11 bases. The CDR3 extends over 15 amino acids. Germline values: CDR1 SGHRS, CDR2 YFSETQ. With 2 bases clipped from V and 9 bases from J, the junction kept 7 bases outside the gene matches. The CDR3 sequence: CASSLLAGESGEQFF. In nucleotides, the CDR3 is TGCGCCAGCAGCTTACTAGCGGGAGAAAGCGGTGAGCAGTTCTTC.

By frequency in the sample, this clonotype is large. The gene calls are TRBV6-1 and TRBJ2-7; D is uncertain. Trimming pared 6 bases from V and 2 bases from J, leaving 11 bases between. CDR1 and CDR2 (germline): MNHNS, SASEGT. The CDR3 is 13 residues long. The DNA for the CDR3 is TGTGCCAGCAGCGTGACAAGTACCTACGAGCAGTACTTC. Amino acids: CASSVTSTYEQYF.

The J gene is TRBJ1-1, the V gene TRBV5-4; D possibly corresponds to TRBD1 (6 bases). The CDR3 consists of 13 residues. The V gene's germline CDR1 is SGHNT and CDR2 YYREEE (reference sequence). The V end was cut by 4 bases, the J end by 4 bases, with 11 bases between. CDR3 sequence: CASSLTGITEAFF. CDR3 sequence (DNA): TGTGCCAGCAGCCTTACAGGGATCACTGAAGCTTTCTTT. Full variable domain (rest looked up from reference TRBV5-4 and TRBJ1-1): ETGVTQSPTHLIKTRGQQVTLRCSSQSGHNTVSWYQQALGQGPQFIFQYYREEENGRGNFPPRFSGLQFPNYSSELNVNALELDDSALYLCASSLTGITEAFFGQGTRLTVV.

In this sample, this clonotype turned up many times. The J gene is TRBJ2-1, the V gene TRBV4-1; 8 nucleotides agree with TRBD1. CDR3 length equals 15 residues. The trim removed 4 bases at V and 7 bases at J, leaving 9 bases unmatched. Per the germline V gene, CDR1 is MGHRA and CDR2 is YSYEKL. CDR3 residues: CASSPIGQGSNEQFF. The CDR3 DNA follows: TGCGCCAGCAGCCCAATTGGACAGGGATCAAATGAGCAGTTCTTC.

This clonotype was seen ten or more times. The chain employs TRBV30 and TRBJ2-1; D remains ambiguous. The CDR3 is made up of 13 amino acids. V lost 1 base and J lost 2, with 6 bases in between. CDR1 GTSNPN and CDR2 SVGIG come from the germline V gene (reference sequence). The CDR3 sequence: CAWSDSAYNEQFF. CDR3 nucleotides: TGTGCCTGGAGTGACAGTGCCTACAATGAGCAGTTCTTC.

The chain couples TRBV5-1 to TRBJ2-1, with D tentatively TRBD2 (6 bases). This CDR3 has 15 residues. Looked up from germline, CDR1 is SGHRS and CDR2 is YFSETQ. Trimming stripped 0 bases from V and 2 bases from J, with 9 bases between. The DNA for the CDR3 is TGCGCCAGCAGCTTGGCGGGAGTGGCCTACAATGAGCAGTTCTTC. Translating it yields CASSLAGVAYNEQFF.

A remark on this clonotype: An end of the junction differs from the germline gene, which may be a read error. The chain recombines TRBV28 with TRBJ2-1, with D unclear. The CDR3 sequence is 13 residues long. Germline V gives CDR1 MDHEN, CDR2 SYDVKM. DNA for the CDR3: TGTTCCAGCAGTTCCCCTGTAGGGTGTGAGCAGTTCTTC. Its translation is CSSSSPVGCEQFF.